The clone carrying this T cell receptor beta chain occurred a few times. Expressed TCRB transcripts got sequenced, as all isolated RNA was reverse transcribed. Naive, central memory and regulatory T cell samples came to a mean of about 4 million reads. Assay: immunoSEQ multiplex PCR; the TCRdb copy retains only in-frame clones and omits some. Of 860,000 or so clones detected, 15% to 20% appear once; the ten largest clones hold around 0.02%. CDR3 length: 16 residues. The germline gives CDR1 SGHAT, CDR2 FQNNGV. Between the trimmed V and J ends, which lost 1 base and 7 bases, there was a span of 17 bases. The data were taken from a study of beta chain features in type 1 diabetes.

The specimen sequenced was naive CD4+ T cells from blood. This sequence joins TRBV11-2 and TRBJ2-1, with D tentatively TRBD2 (6 bases). The source is a woman between 18 and 29 years old in good health. This CDR3 reads CASSLVMSRGGNEQFF. CDR3 coding DNA: TGTGCCAGCAGCTTAGTTATGTCCCGTGGAGGGAATGAGCAGTTCTTC. The full variable domain, in which reference TRBV11-2 and TRBJ2-1 provide the parts outside the CDR3, is EAGVAQSPRYKIIEKRQSVAFWCNPISGHATLYWYQQILGQGPKLLIQFQNNGVVDDSQLPKDRFSAERLKGVDSTLKIQPAKLEDSAVYLCASSLVMSRGGNEQFFGPGTRLTVL.